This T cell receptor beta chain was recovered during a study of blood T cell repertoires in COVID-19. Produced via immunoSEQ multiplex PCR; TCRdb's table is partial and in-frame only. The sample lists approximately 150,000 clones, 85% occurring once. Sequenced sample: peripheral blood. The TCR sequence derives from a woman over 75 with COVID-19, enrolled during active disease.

CDR3: CASSQISGGWETQYF. CDR3 bases: TGCGCCAGCAGCCAAATCAGCGGGGGGTGGGAGACCCAGTACTTC. The chain combines TRBV4-1 with TRBJ2-5, with 9 bases lining up with TRBD2. The CDR3 is 15 residues long. Germline trimming cut 2 bases from V and 5 bases from J; bases unmatched to any gene: 6. Germline V gives CDR1 MGHRA, CDR2 YSYEKL.